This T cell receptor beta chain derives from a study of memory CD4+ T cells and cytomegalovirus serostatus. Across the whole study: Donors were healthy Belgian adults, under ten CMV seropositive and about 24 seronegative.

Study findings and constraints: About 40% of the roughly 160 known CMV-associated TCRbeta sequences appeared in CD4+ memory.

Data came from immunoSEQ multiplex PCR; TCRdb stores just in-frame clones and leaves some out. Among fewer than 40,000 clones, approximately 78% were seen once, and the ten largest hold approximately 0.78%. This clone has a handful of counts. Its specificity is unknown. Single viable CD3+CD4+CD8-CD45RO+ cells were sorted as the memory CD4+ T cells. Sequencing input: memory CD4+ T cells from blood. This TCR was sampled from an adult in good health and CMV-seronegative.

The CDR3 region is CASRSNRGSQPQHF. CDR3 in DNA: TGTGCCAGCAGGTCGAACAGGGGAAGTCAGCCCCAGCATTTT. The chain recombines TRBV6-5 with TRBJ1-5, with TRBD1 matching over 7 bases. CDR1 is MNHEY, CDR2 SVGAGI, per germline. V lost 6 bases and J lost 6; bases outside the gene matches: 8. CDR3 length equals 14 residues.